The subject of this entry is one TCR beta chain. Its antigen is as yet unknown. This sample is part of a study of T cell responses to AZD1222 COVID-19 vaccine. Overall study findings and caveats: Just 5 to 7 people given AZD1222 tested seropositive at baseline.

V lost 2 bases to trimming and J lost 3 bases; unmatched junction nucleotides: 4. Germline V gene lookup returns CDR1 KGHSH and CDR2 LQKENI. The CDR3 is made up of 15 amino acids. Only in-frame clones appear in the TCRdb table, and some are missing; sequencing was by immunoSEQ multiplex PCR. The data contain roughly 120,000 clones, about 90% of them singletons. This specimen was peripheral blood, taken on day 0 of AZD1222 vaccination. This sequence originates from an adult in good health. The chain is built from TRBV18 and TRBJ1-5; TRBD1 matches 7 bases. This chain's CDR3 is CASSPGDSPNQPQHF. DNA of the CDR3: TGTGCCAGCTCACCAGGGGACAGCCCCAATCAGCCCCAGCATTTT. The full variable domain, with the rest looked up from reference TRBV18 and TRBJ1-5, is NAGVMQNPRHLVRRRGQEARLRCSPMKGHSHVYWYRQLPEEGLKFMVYLQKENIIDESGMPKERFSAEFPKEGPSILRIQQVVRGDSAAYFCASSPGDSPNQPQHFGDGTRLSIL.